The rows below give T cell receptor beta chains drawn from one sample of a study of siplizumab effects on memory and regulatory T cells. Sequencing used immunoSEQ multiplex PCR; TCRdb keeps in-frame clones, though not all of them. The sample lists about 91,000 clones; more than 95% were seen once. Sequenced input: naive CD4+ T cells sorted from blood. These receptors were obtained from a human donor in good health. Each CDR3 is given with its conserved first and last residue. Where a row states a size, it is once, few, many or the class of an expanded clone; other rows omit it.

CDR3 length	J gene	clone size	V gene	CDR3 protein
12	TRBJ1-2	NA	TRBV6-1	CASSESIDGYTF
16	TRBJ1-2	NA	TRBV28	CASSLGTGGYVTGYTF
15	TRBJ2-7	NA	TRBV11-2	CASSQMGQGPYEQYF
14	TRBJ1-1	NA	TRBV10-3	CAIRTTGVNTEAFF
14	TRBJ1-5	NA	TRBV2	CASSVGDSNQPQHF
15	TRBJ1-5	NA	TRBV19	CASRTGQNSNQPQHF
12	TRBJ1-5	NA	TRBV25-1	CASSEGNQPQHF
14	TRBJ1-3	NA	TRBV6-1	CASRGTATGNTIYF
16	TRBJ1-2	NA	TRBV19	CASSIDIGQGNYGYTF
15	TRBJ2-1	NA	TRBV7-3	CASSLEGSSYNEQFF
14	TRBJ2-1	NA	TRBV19	CASKGQGSYNEQFF
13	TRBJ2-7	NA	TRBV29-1	CSAQDRWGAEQYF
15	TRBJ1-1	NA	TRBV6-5	CASRLNRGSNTEAFF
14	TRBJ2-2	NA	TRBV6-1	CASITQPNTGELFF
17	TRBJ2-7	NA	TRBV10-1	CASSESGLGTGRRRRGF
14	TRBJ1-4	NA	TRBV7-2	CASRSRDSVGKLFF
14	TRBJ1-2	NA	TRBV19	CASSIGGRASGYTF
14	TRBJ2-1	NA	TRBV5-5	CASSSIGSYNEQFF
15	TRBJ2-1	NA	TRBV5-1	CASSLMGQGTGEQFF
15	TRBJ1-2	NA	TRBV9	CASSVEAGMGYGYTF
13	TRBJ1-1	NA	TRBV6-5	CASRTRQGIEAFF
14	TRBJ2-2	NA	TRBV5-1	CASSSQANTGELFF
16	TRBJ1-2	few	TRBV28	CASSHTLGLANYGYTF
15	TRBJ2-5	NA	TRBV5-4	CASSLGTGIQETQYF
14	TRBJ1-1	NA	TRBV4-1	CASSQRQEGAEAFF
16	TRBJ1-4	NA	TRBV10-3	CAISEAVAGPREKLFF
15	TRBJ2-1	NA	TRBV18	CASSPPGGRSNEQFF
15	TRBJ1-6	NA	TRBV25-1	CASSDETGYNSPLHF
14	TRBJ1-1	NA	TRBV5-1	CASSLAGQMTEAFF
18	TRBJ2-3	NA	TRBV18	CASSVEIVSLDFTDTQYF
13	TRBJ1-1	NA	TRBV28	CASSRGPYTEAFF
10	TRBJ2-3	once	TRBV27	CASFGDTQYF
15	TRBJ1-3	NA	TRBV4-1	CASSSPGASGNTIYF
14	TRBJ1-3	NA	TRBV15	CATSLGQLGNTIYF
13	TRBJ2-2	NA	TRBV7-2	CASSFHYTGELFF
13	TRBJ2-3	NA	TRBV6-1	CASSGEASGTQYF
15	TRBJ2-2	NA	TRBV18	CASSPDGPNTGELFF
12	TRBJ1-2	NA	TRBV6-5	CASSSGPGGYTF
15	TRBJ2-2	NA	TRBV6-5	CASSPRGVNTGELFF
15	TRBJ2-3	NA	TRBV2	CASKVGWRSTDTQYF
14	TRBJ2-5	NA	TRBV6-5	CASSLNRARKTQYF
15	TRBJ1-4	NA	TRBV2	CASRERTGVDEKLFF
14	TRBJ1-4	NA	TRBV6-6	CASRLGQGKEKLFF
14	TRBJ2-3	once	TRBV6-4	CASSAGGATDTQYF
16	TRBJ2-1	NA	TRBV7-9	CASILSAGSSYNEQFF
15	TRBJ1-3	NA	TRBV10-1	CASRPGQGIGNTIYF
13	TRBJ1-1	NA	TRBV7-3	CASSFGRNTEAFF
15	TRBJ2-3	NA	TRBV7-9	CASSLWRGDTDTQYF
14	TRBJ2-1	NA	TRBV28	CASSDRGPGNEQFF
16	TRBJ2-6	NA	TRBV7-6	CASSLGRGSGANVLTF
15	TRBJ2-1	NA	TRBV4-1	CASSQGSRLAGEQFF
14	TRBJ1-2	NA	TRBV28	CASRTRDRGDGYTF
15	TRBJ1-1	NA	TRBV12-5	CASASRVGGPFEAFF
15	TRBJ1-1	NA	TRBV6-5	CASSSPGQGGTEAFF
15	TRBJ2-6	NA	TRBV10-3	CAISERPPGANVLTF
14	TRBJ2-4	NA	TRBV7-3	CASSPGQLKNIQYF
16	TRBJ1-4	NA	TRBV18	CASSPLRLDGNEKLFF